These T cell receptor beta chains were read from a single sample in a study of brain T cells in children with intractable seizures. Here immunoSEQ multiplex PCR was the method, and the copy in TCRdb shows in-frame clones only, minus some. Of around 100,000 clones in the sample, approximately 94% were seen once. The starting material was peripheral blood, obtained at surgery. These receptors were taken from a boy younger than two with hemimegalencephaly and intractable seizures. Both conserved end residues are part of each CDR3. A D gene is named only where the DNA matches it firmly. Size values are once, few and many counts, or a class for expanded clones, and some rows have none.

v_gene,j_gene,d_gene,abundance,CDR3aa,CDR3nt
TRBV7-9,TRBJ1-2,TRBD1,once,CASSAGQGTYGYTF,TGTGCCAGCAGCGCCGGACAGGGGACCTATGGCTACACCTTC
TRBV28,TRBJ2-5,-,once,CASSTRGTQYF,TGTGCCAGCAGCACCAGGGGGACCCAGTACTTC
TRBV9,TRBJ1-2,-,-,CASSVGIGGYGYTF,TGTGCCAGCAGCGTAGGTATAGGTGGCTATGGCTACACCTTC
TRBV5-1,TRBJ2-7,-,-,CASSWGDEQYF,TGCGCCAGCAGCTGGGGGGACGAGCAGTACTTC
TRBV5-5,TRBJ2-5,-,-,CASSLAWGAGETQYF,TGTGCCAGCAGCTTGGCCTGGGGAGCAGGGGAGACCCAGTACTTC
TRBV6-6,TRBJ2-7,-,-,CASSPPGPAAYEQYF,TGTGCCAGCAGTCCCCCGGGACCTGCGGCCTACGAGCAGTACTTC
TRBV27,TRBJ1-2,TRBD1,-,CASSQTGDGYTF,TGTGCCAGCAGTCAGACAGGGGATGGCTACACCTTC
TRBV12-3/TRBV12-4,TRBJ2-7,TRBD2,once,CASRVAGVYEQYF,TGTGCCAGCAGAGTAGCGGGAGTCTACGAGCAGTACTTC
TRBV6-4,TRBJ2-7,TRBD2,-,CARKTSGRKWTYEQYF,TGTGCCAGGAAGACTAGCGGGAGAAAATGGACCTACGAGCAGTACTTC
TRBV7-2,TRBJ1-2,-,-,CASSRGRNYGYTF,TGTGCCAGCAGCAGAGGACGGAACTATGGCTACACCTTC
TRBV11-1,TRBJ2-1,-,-,CASSPRGLSAYNEQFF,TGTGCCAGCAGTCCCCGAGGGCTATCCGCCTACAATGAGCAGTTCTTC
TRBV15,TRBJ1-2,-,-,CATSRTGISVYGYTF,TGTGCCACCAGCAGAACAGGGATTTCGGTCTATGGCTACACCTTC
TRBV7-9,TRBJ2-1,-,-,CASTTYVRDIYNEQFF,TGTGCCAGCACCACATACGTGCGGGATATCTACAATGAGCAGTTCTTC
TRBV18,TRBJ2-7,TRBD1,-,CASSPGQGPAYEQYF,TGTGCCAGCTCACCAGGACAGGGGCCGGCCTACGAGCAGTACTTC
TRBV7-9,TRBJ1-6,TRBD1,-,CASSLKTGNSPLHF,TGTGCCAGCAGCTTAAAGACAGGGAATTCACCCCTCCACTTT
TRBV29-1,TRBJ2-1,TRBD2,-,CSVEGVASGVYNEQFF,TGCAGCGTTGAAGGAGTGGCTAGCGGTGTCTACAATGAGCAGTTCTTC
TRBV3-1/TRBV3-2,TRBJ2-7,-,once,CASSPGRYEQYF,TGTGCCAGCAGCCCAGGGCGGTACGAGCAGTACTTC
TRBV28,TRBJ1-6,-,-,CASSLPGNSPLHF,TGTGCCAGCAGTTTACCGGGGAACTCACCCCTCCACTTT
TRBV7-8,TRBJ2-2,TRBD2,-,CASSSGLGSTGELFF,TGTGCCAGCAGCTCGGGACTAGGCTCCACCGGGGAGCTGTTTTTT
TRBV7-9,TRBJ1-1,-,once,CASSFPGSEAFF,TGTGCCAGCAGCTTCCCAGGGTCCGAAGCTTTCTTT
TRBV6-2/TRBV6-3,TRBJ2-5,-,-,CASSYLGAGGETQYF,TGTGCCAGCAGTTACTTAGGGGCCGGCGGAGAGACCCAGTACTTC
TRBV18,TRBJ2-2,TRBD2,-,CASSPLFTGTMNTGELFF,TGTGCCAGCTCACCGCTCTTCACCGGGACTATGAACACCGGGGAGCTGTTTTTT
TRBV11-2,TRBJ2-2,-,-,CASSSRGRDGRLFF,TGTGCCAGCAGCTCAAGGGGGCGGGATGGGCGGCTGTTTTTT
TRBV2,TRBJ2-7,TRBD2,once,CASSEDRTSGHEQYF,TGTGCCAGCAGTGAAGATCGGACTAGCGGGCACGAGCAGTACTTC
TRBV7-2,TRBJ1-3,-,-,CASSLNGLYSGNTIYF,TGTGCCAGCAGCTTAAACGGGCTCTACTCTGGAAACACCATATATTTT
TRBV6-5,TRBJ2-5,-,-,CASSYVDVSGQETQYF,TGTGCCAGCAGTTACGTGGATGTTAGCGGACAAGAGACCCAGTACTTC
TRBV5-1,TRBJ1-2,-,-,CASSLEGYGYTF,TGCGCCAGCAGCTTGGAGGGGTATGGCTACACCTTC
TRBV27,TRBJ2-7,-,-,CASSLRGVAAQRGASYEQYF,TGTGCCAGCAGCCTTAGGGGGGTAGCGGCCCAACGGGGGGCCTCCTACGAGCAGTACTTC
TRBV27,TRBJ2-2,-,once,CASTPLTGVTGELFF,TGTGCCAGCACCCCCCTTACTGGAGTTACCGGGGAGCTGTTTTTT
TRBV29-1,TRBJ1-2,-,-,CSVFWPMYPNYGYTF,TGCAGCGTATTCTGGCCGATGTACCCTAACTATGGCTACACCTTC
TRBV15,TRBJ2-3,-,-,CATSKGDSTDTQYF,TGTGCCACCAGCAAGGGTGACAGCACAGATACGCAGTATTTT
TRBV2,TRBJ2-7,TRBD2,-,CASAPIAGRAYEQYF,TGTGCCAGCGCCCCAATAGCGGGAAGAGCCTACGAGCAGTACTTC
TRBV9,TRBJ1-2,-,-,CASSVGTHYGYTF,TGTGCCAGCAGCGTTGGGACACACTATGGCTACACCTTC
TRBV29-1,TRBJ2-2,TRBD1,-,CSGRSGTGGSGELFF,TGCAGCGGCCGGTCCGGGACAGGGGGGAGCGGGGAGCTGTTTTTT